The rows below give T cell receptor beta chains drawn from one sample of a study of blood T cells in healthy people across ages. TCRdb re-derived calls from the 5' RACE reads in MiXCR, one entry per CDR3 protein. In the table there are 700,000 to 800,000 distinct CDR3 sequences, roughly 43% of which are singletons. The sequencing sample was made of blood. These receptors came from a woman aged 55-69 years in good health. CDR3s include the opening cysteine and the closing phenylalanine or tryptophan. A D gene is named only where the DNA matches it firmly.

TRBJ1-4,TRBD1,TRBV27,CASSLEGAGEKLFF
TRBJ1-1,.,TRBV29-1,CSVRGGNSPNTEAFF
TRBJ2-7,.,TRBV3-1,CASSLGTATNEQYF
TRBJ1-5,.,TRBV4-2,CACSQDLGSNQPQHF
TRBJ1-5,TRBD1,TRBV6-2/TRBV6-3,CASSIKGTGGDQPQHF
TRBJ1-6,.,TRBV27,CASSLGGVRPGDSPLHF
TRBJ2-3,.,TRBV15,CATSRGVEPTDTQYF
TRBJ1-1,.,TRBV7-6,CASSPYMMNTEAFF
TRBJ2-3,.,TRBV6-6,CASSPKASGSTDTQYF
TRBJ1-3,.,TRBV29-1,CSVGGQSNTIYF
TRBJ1-5,.,TRBV6-2/TRBV6-3,CASSYSTRATWVQPQHF
TRBJ1-1,.,TRBV6-5,CASSYSRQAGFSTEAFF
TRBJ2-7,TRBD1,TRBV5-1,CASSPRRDSSYEQYF
TRBJ2-3,TRBD2,TRBV5-1,CASSPYGGSGGTDTQYF
TRBJ1-1,.,TRBV28,CAIETRNTEAFF
TRBJ2-5,TRBD1,TRBV5-1,CASSFGDRYQETQYF
TRBJ2-3,TRBD1,TRBV18,CASSPPGQKDTQYF
TRBJ2-3,.,TRBV10-3,CAINHATTDTLYF
TRBJ2-1,TRBD2,TRBV10-3,CAIGLASSYNEQFF
TRBJ1-1,.,TRBV7-9,CASSAVRGAGLNTEAFF
TRBJ2-1,TRBD2,TRBV12-5,CASGSATPKTSGRRSYNEQFF
TRBJ1-1,.,TRBV29-1,CSGVNTEAFF